The TCR beta chain under discussion was sequenced for a study of technical replicates of blood from a few donors. After removal of 6 bases from V and 2 bases from J, the junction contained 1 base not matched to a gene. CDR3 length equals 13 residues. The sample holds a few counts of this clone. Sequencing used immunoSEQ multiplex PCR; TCRdb keeps in-frame clones, though not all of them. This sample yields about 73,000 clones, of which approximately 91% are seen a single time; approximately 4.4% belongs to the top ten. This receptor was taken from a human donor in good health. Some clones in this sample may be carry-over from other donors' samples. The gene calls are TRBV23-1 and TRBJ2-3; 8 positions match TRBD1. TRBV23-1 is treated as an ORF (open reading frame) with a function not yet certain. Sequencing was carried out using PBMCs. CDR3 residues: CASRDRATDTQYF. In nucleotides, the CDR3 is TGCGCCAGCAGGGACAGGGCCACAGATACGCAGTATTTT.